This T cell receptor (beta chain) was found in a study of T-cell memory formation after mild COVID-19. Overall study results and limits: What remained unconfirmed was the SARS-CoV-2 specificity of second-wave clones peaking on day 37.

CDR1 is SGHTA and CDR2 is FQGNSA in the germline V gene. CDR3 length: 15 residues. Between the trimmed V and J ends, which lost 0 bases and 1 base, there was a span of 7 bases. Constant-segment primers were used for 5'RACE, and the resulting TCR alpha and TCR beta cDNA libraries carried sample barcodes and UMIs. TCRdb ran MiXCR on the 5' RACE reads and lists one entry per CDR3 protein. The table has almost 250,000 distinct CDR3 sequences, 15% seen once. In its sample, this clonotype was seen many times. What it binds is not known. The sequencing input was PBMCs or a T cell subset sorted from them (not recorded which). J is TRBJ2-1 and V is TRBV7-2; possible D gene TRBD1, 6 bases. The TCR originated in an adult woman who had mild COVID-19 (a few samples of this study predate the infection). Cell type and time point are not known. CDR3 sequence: CASSLAQGSYNEQFF. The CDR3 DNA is TGTGCCAGCAGCTTAGCCCAGGGGTCCTACAATGAGCAGTTCTTC. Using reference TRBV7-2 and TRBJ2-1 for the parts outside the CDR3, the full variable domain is GAGVSQSPSNKVTEKGKDVELRCDPISGHTALYWYRQSLGQGLEFLIYFQGNSAPDKSGLPSDRFSAERTGGSVSTLTIQRTQQEDSAVYLCASSLAQGSYNEQFFGPGTRLTVL.